This T cell receptor beta chain emerged from a study of tumor-infiltrating lymphocytes in oesophageal squamous cell carcinoma. TCRdb used MiXCR to reprocess the PCR reads, holding one entry per CDR3 protein. Of about 12,000 distinct CDR3 sequences listed, roughly 51% are singletons. This CDR3 contains 14 residues. Germline loops: CDR1 SGHTA, CDR2 FQGNSA. The chain carries TRBV7-2 and TRBJ2-1, with a tentative D call TRBD1 (6 bases). The J call may be faulty, since TRBJ2-7 better matches the DNA end. Sequencing was done on a sample of esophageal tumor tissue. This TCR was recovered from a female donor with esophageal squamous cell carcinoma. This CDR3 reads CASSLGGAAHEQYF. CDR3 nucleotides: TGTGCCAGCAGCCTAGGGGGTGCGGCCCACGAGCAGTACTTC.